The clone carrying this T cell receptor (beta chain) was counted ten times or more. What it recognizes is unknown. The source of the sample is a study of T cells in Graves' hyperthyroidism and ophthalmopathy. Study summary: It was at initial diagnosis, before any treatment, that peripheral blood was collected.

TCR beta CDR3 regions were amplified from RNA. HTBI primers were employed in a first-round RT-PCR of the TCR CDR3. TCRdb fed the multiplex PCR reads into MiXCR, producing one record per CDR3 protein. The profile covers 550,000 to 700,000 distinct CDR3 sequences, with over 12% appearing a single time and around 4.1% taken by the ten largest. The V end was cut by 4 bases, the J end by 6 bases, with 16 bases between. This CDR3 spans 14 amino acids. Germline CDR1 reads SGHRS; CDR2 reads YFSETQ. Used for diagnoses were clinical symptoms, serum thyroxine and TRAb, thyroid ultrasound and orbital computed tomography. Study-level points and caveats: Researchers found most expanded thyroid clonotypes above 0.001 in blood as well.

The specimen was blood. The origin of this receptor is a woman in her thirties or forties with Graves' ophthalmopathy. J is TRBJ1-2 and V is TRBV5-1; perhaps TRBD1 as D (6 bases). The CDR3 region has the DNA TGCGCCAGCAGCCCCGAGGTGGGGGCGGATGGCTACACCTTC. Its protein product is CASSPEVGADGYTF.